The rows below give T cell receptor beta chains drawn from one sample of a study of CD8 T cells in ankylosing spondylitis. MiXCR, applied by TCRdb to the 5' RACE reads, yields one record per CDR3 protein. The top ten hold 7.3% of the sample, which has some 140,000 distinct CDR3 sequences, roughly 8% seen once. The sequenced sample consisted of synovial fluid, either unsorted or a sorted T cell fraction (not recorded which). The receptors here all came from a male donor with ankylosing spondylitis. Each CDR3 is given with its conserved first and last residue. The D gene is left open where the match is weak. Size tells how often a clone was seen (once, few, many) or the class of an expanded clone, and some rows leave it out.

cdr3_nt: TGTGCCAGCAGTTTAGCGCGGGAGACCCAGTACTTC; cdr3_aa: CASSLARETQYF; j_call: TRBJ2-5; clone_size: many; v_call: TRBV12-3/TRBV12-4; d_call: NA
cdr3_nt: TGTGCCAGCAGCCCCCCAAAAGATCTCAGGGGGCTAGCTTTCTTT; cdr3_aa: CASSPPKDLRGLAFF; j_call: TRBJ1-1; clone_size: many; v_call: TRBV5-5; d_call: TRBD1
cdr3_nt: TGTGCCAGCGGTCCCGGGACTAACTATGGCTACACCTTC; cdr3_aa: CASGPGTNYGYTF; j_call: TRBJ1-2; clone_size: few; v_call: TRBV6-6; d_call: NA
cdr3_nt: TGTGCCAGCAGCTTAGGGGCAGGGAACACTGAAGCTTTCTTT; cdr3_aa: CASSLGAGNTEAFF; j_call: TRBJ1-1; clone_size: medium-sized; v_call: TRBV7-8; d_call: NA
cdr3_nt: TGCGCCAGCAACCAGGGACAGGGGGAAGAGACCCAGTACTTC; cdr3_aa: CASNQGQGEETQYF; j_call: TRBJ2-5; clone_size: few; v_call: TRBV5-1; d_call: TRBD1
cdr3_nt: TGTGCCAGCAGTTCGGACAGGCGCCTTCGAGTCTCTGAAGCTTTCTTT; cdr3_aa: CASSSDRRLRVSEAFF; j_call: TRBJ1-1; clone_size: many; v_call: TRBV6-5; d_call: TRBD1
cdr3_nt: TGTGCCAGCAGCGCCGGGACTAGTTTCTACAATGAGCAGTTCTTC; cdr3_aa: CASSAGTSFYNEQFF; j_call: TRBJ2-1; clone_size: many; v_call: TRBV6-2/TRBV6-3; d_call: TRBD2
cdr3_nt: TGTGCCAGCAGCACGGGGGCAACTAATGAAAAACTGTTTTTT; cdr3_aa: CASSTGATNEKLFF; j_call: TRBJ1-4; clone_size: many; v_call: TRBV9; d_call: NA
cdr3_nt: TGTGCCAGCAGCTCACGGGGGGGGGTGAACTATGGCTACACCTTC; cdr3_aa: CASSSRGGVNYGYTF; j_call: TRBJ1-2; clone_size: many; v_call: TRBV7-2; d_call: NA
cdr3_nt: TGTGCCAGCAGCCTAAGAACAGGAGCTGGGGCCAACGTCCTGACTTTC; cdr3_aa: CASSLRTGAGANVLTF; j_call: TRBJ2-6; clone_size: NA; v_call: TRBV7-8; d_call: NA
cdr3_nt: TGTGCCAGCAGCTTAGGAGGCTCGTTTAACTATGGCTACACCTTC; cdr3_aa: CASSLGGSFNYGYTF; j_call: TRBJ1-2; clone_size: NA; v_call: TRBV11-2; d_call: NA
cdr3_nt: TGTGCCAGCAGCCATTTGGGGGATTTGAAATCGGGTGAAGCTTTCTTT; cdr3_aa: CASSHLGDLKSGEAFF; j_call: TRBJ1-1; clone_size: NA; v_call: TRBV5-4; d_call: NA
cdr3_nt: TGTGCCAGCAGCTCTTGGGGAGGGGTCTACGAGCAGTACTTC; cdr3_aa: CASSSWGGVYEQYF; j_call: TRBJ2-7; clone_size: many; v_call: TRBV5-4; d_call: TRBD2
cdr3_nt: TGTGCCAGCAGCCATCTAGCGGGCTCCTACAATGAGCAGTTCTTC; cdr3_aa: CASSHLAGSYNEQFF; j_call: TRBJ2-1; clone_size: many; v_call: TRBV3-1; d_call: TRBD2
cdr3_nt: TGTGCCACCTCATCAGGGGGGTTGGAGACCCAGTACTTC; cdr3_aa: CATSSGGLETQYF; j_call: TRBJ2-5; clone_size: many; v_call: TRBV24-1; d_call: NA
cdr3_nt: TGCGCCAGCAGCCAGAGGGGTGGATCTGGCACAGATACGCAGTATTTT; cdr3_aa: CASSQRGGSGTDTQYF; j_call: TRBJ2-3; clone_size: many; v_call: TRBV4-3; d_call: NA